This T cell receptor beta chain derives from a study of T cell responses to AZD1222 COVID-19 vaccine (dated by TCRdb to about 2021). Study-wide context: Because spike-specific TCR depth and breadth did not differ between the two schedules, AZD1222 recipients who got a second dose at roughly 4 weeks were pooled with those who got a second dose at roughly 12 weeks. TCR sequencing covered approximately 230 trial participants: about 210 given two doses of AZD1222 and 26 given two doses of MenACWY control vaccine. Enrollment into the trials was organized by age into subgroups of 18-55, 56-69 and 70-plus years, and those subgroups contained around 150, 28 and 57 TCR-sequenced participants, respectively.

The CDR3 regions of human TCRbeta chains were analyzed by immunosequencing. Processing in the source paper ran as follows. Repertoire TCRs were checked for matches against a reference library of SARS-CoV-2-specific TCRs that had been generated using the MIRA antigen-specificity platform. Breadth meant the fraction of unique TCRs that were SARS-CoV-2-associated, whereas depth meant the fraction of total T cells that were SARS-CoV-2-associated. Using the MIRA data, each spike-specific TCR was mapped to the spike region that the TCR reacts to and placed in a CD4 or CD8 class. Log10-transformed breadth and depth values were compared by one-way ANOVA with Sidak's multiple comparisons tests. The table comes from immuneACCESS by way of TCRdb, which keeps in-frame sequences with V and J called. Part of the clones is missing from these tables; in studies checked, under half for an unresolved V gene and the rest for unknown reasons. V, J and clone size derive from that table, while D and trimming were established from the DNA sequence. This sample lists roughly 170,000 clones; roughly 93% were detected once. Clones ranked in the top ten supply approximately 0.97% of the sample.

About this clone itself: This receptor's antigen is unknown. The record has no base qualities; no much larger clone is one base away.

Here is what the overall study found, with its caveats: The 56-69-year group was small, and its depth increase did not reach significance, likely because of low power. Only five to seven AZD1222 recipients were SARS-CoV-2 seropositive at baseline, limiting conclusions about previously exposed vaccinees. The whole spike protein was spanned by vaccine-associated CD4 TCRs, and dominant responses were seen in regions 160-218 and 743-854. A significant rise in spike-specific TCR breadth and depth was observed after two AZD1222 doses relative to day 0 and relative to MenACWY recipients. Participants were mostly white British, with more females than males. The authors suggested clonal diversity may have been underestimated. Reportedly, almost half of the unique spike-specific TCRs recognized epitopes lying outside the regions that are mutated in the B.1.351 and B.1.1.7 variants. Because no samples from the day 14 peak response were available, repertoires could be characterized only after the peak T cell response.

Taken with the paper, the label for time point translates to: baseline before first vaccination. The vaccinee samples were drawn from two UK trials, COV001 and COV002, one of which was a single-blind randomized controlled phase 2/3 trial testing AZD1222 (ChAdOx1 nCoV-19) in healthy adults. For TCRbeta chain sequencing, PBMC samples were collected from trial participants at day 0 and at day 28 after the second dose. The germline V end is reduced by 5 bases and the J end by 3 bases; junction bases left unmatched: 4. Reading the germline V gene gives CDR1 MNHEY and CDR2 SVGAGI. From cysteine to phenylalanine, the CDR3 is 14 amino acids long. Just the 42-base CDR3 DNA is kept, in frame starting at base 1.

The rearrangement combines TRBV6-5 with TRBJ2-7, and 10 bases in between align with TRBD2. The specimen was peripheral blood, collected on day 0 of AZD1222 vaccination. The source of this sequence is an adult in good health. The CDR3 loop reads CASSKRTSGYEQYF. The DNA sequence reads TGTGCCAGCAGTAAGAGGACTAGCGGCTACGAGCAGTACTTC.